The clone carrying this T cell receptor beta chain appeared many times. The entry originates in a study of CD8+CD57+ T cells in acquired aplastic anemia. Between the trimmed V and J ends, which lost 0 bases and 5 bases, there was a span of 13 bases. The CDR3 is 15 amino acids. Per germline, CDR1 MGHRA and CDR2 YSYEKL. Genomic DNA, serving as template, underwent TCR beta VDJ and CDR3 profiling. TCRdb re-called the reads with MiXCR, one entry per CDR3 protein. The sample consists of some 140,000 distinct CDR3 sequences, approximately 52% of them appearing once. Whoever was chosen for sequencing had shown CD8+CD57+ cell expansion by flow cytometry.

Sequencing was done on a sample of sorted CD4+, CD8+, or CD8+CD57+ T cells (not recorded which) from PBMCs. The receptor was derived from a human donor with aplastic anemia. V and J are TRBV4-1 and TRBJ1-1; TRBD1 might be the D (6 bases). The CDR3 spells CASSQDTGRGTEAFF. Written as DNA, the CDR3 is TGCGCCAGCAGCCAAGATACAGGCAGGGGTACTGAAGCTTTCTTT.